This T cell receptor (beta chain) was recorded in a study of OX40 agonist ivuxolimab in advanced cancers. Study observations and caveats: CD4+ and CD8+ blood T cells expanded clonally by week 6 at 0.1 to 3.0 mg/kg.

Generated by immunoSEQ multiplex PCR, the TCRdb table keeps only in-frame clones and is missing some. The sample gives some 83,000 clones, around nine tenths of which show up once; 0.7% to 0.9% is in the top ten. Comment on this clone: Its cognate antigen is unknown.

The sequenced sample was CD4+ or CD8+ T cells sorted from blood, obtained in a trial of the OX40 agonist ivuxolimab. The clonotype comes from an adult with an advanced solid tumor such as melanoma, head and neck, liver or kidney cancer.

The CDR3, as DNA: TGTGCCAGCAGCTTACCTGTCATGAACACTGAAGCTTTCTTT. It yields the protein CASSLPVMNTEAFF. This chain uses TRBV7-9 with TRBJ1-1; D is unresolved. The length of the CDR3 is 14 residues. The germline V and J ends were trimmed by 2 bases and 0 bases, with 7 bases remaining between them. In germline, CDR1 is SEHNR, CDR2 FQNEAQ (reference sequence). The entire variable domain, with the rest obtained from reference TRBV7-9 and TRBJ1-1, is as follows: DTGVSQNPRHKITKRGQNVTFRCDPISEHNRLYWYRQTLGQGPEFLTYFQNEAQLEKSRLLSDRFSAERPKGSFSTLEIQRTEQGDSAMYLCASSLPVMNTEAFFGQGTRLTVV.